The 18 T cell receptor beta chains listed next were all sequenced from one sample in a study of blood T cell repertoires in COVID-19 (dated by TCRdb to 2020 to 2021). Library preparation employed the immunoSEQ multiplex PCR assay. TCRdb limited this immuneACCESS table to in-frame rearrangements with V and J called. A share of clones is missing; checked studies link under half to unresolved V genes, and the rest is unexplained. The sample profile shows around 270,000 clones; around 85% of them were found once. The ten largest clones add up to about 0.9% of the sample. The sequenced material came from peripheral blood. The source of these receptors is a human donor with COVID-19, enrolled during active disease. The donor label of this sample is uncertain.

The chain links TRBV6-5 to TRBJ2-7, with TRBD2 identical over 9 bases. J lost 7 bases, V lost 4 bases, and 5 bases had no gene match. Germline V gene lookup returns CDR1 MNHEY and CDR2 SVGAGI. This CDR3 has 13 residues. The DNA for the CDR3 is TGTGCCAGCAGTTCTGGACTAGCGAGAGAGCAGTACTTC. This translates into CASSSGLAREQYF.

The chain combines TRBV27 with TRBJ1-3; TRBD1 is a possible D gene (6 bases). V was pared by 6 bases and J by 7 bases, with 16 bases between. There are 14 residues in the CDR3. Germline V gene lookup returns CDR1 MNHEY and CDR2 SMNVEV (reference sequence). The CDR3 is CASSSRRQGNTIYF. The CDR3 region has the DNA TGTGCCAGCAGCTCGAGGAGGCAGGGGAACACCATATATTTT.

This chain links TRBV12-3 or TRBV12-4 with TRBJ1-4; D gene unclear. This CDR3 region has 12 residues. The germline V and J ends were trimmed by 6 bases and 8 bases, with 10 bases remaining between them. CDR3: CASRIHGEKLFF. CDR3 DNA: TGTGCCAGCAGAATACATGGCGAAAAACTGTTTTTT.

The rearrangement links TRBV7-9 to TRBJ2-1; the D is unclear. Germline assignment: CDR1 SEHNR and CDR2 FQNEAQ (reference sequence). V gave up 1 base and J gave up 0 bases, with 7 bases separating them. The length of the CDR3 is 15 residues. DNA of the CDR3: TGTGCCAGCAGCTTAGAACTTCGCTCCTACAATGAGCAGTTCTTC. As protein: CASSLELRSYNEQFF.

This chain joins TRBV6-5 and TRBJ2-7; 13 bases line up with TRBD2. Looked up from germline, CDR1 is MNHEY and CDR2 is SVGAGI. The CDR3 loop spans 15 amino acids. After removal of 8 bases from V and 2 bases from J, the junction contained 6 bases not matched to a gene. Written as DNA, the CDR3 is TGTGCCAGCTCCCGACTAGCGGGAGGAACCTACGAGCAGTACTTC. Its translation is CASSRLAGGTYEQYF.

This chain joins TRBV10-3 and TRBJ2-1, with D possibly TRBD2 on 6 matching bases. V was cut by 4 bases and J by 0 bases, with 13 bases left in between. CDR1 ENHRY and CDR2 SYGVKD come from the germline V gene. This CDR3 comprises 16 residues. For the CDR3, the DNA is TGTGCCATCAGTGCCTGGGACGGGAGCTCCTACAATGAGCAGTTCTTC. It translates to CAISAWDGSSYNEQFF.

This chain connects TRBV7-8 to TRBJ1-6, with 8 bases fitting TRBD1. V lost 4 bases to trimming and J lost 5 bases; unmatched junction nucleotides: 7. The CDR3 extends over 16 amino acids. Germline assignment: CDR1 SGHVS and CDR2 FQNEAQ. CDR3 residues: CASSSNRGFNNSPLHF. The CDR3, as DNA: TGTGCCAGCAGCTCTAACAGGGGGTTCAATAATTCACCCCTCCACTTT.

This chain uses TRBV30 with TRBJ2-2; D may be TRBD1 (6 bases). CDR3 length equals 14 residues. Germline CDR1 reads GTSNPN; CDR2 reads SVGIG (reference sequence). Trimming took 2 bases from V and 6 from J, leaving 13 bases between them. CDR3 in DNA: TGTGCCTGGAGTCCCGGGGCAGGGGCCGGGGAGCTGTTTTTT. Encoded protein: CAWSPGAGAGELFF.

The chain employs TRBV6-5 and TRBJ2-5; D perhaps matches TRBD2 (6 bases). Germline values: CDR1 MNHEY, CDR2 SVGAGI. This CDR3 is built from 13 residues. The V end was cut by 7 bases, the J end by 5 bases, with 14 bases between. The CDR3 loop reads CASTRREGETQYF. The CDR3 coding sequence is TGTGCCAGCACTCGGCGGGAAGGGGAGACCCAGTACTTC.

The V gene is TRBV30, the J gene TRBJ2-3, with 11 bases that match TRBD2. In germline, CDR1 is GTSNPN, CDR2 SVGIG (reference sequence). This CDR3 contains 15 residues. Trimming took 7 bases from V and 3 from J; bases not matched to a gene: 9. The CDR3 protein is CAFNLLAGATDTQYF. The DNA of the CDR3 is TGTGCCTTTAATTTACTAGCGGGAGCAACAGATACGCAGTATTTT. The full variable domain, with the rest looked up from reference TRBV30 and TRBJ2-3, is SQTIHQWPATLVQPVGSPLSLECTVEGTSNPNLYWYRQAAGRGLQLLFYSVGIGQISSEVPQNLSASRPQDRQFILSSKKLLLSDSGFYLCAFNLLAGATDTQYFGPGTRLTVL.

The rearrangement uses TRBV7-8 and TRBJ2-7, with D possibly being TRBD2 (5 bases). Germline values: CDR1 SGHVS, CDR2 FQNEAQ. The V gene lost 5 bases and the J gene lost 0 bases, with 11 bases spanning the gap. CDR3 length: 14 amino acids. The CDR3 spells CASSLDRGSYEQYF. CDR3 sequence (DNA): TGTGCCAGCAGCCTCGATCGGGGCTCCTACGAGCAGTACTTC.

This CDR3 is CASSLGQGAYSPLHF. For the CDR3, the DNA is TGCGCCAGCAGCTTAGGACAGGGGGCTTATTCACCCCTCCACTTT. The chain links TRBV5-1 to TRBJ1-6; TRBD1 agrees at 11 bases. The CDR3 is 15 amino acids. J lost 8 bases, V lost 2 bases, and 3 bases had no gene match. Germline V CDR1 and CDR2: SGHRS, YFSETQ.

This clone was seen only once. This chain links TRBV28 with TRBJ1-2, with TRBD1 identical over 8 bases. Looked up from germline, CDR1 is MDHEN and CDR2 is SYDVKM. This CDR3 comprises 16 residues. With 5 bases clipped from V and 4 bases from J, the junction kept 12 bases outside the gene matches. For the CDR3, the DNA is TGTGCCAGCAGTCCCGTTGGACAGGGTGGAGGCTATGGCTACACCTTC. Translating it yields CASSPVGQGGGYGYTF.

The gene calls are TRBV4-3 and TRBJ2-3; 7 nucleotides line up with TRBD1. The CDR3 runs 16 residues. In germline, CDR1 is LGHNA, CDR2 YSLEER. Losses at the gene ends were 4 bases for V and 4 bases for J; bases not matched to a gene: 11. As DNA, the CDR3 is TGCGCCAGCAGCCCTGGACAGGCCTCAGGGTCAGATACGCAGTATTTT. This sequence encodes CASSPGQASGSDTQYF.

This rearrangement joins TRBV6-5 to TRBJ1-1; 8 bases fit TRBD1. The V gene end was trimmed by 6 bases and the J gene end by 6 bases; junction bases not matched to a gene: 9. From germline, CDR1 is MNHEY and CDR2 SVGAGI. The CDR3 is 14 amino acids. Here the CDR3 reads CASSQSGGGAEAFF. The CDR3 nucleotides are TGTGCCAGCAGCCAGTCAGGGGGCGGCGCTGAAGCTTTCTTT.

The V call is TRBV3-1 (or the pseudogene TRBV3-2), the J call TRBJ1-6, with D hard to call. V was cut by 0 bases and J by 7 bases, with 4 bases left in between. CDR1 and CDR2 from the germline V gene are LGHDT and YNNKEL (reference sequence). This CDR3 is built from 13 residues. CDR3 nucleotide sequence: TGTGCCAGCAGCCAAGACAGGAATTCACCCCTCCACTTT. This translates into CASSQDRNSPLHF.

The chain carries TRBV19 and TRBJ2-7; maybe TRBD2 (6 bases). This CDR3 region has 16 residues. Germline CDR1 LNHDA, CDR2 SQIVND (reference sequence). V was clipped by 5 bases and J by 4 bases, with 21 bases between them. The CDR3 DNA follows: TGTGCCAGTAGTCCCCAATTGGCAGCGGAGGGTTACGAGCAGTACTTC. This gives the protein CASSPQLAAEGYEQYF.

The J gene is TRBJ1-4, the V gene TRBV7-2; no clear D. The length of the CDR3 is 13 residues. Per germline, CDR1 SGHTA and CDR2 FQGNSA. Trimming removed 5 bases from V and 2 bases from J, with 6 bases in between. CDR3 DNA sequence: TGTGCCAGCAGCCCGGGGACTAATGAAAAACTGTTTTTT. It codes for CASSPGTNEKLFF.